The next 13 T cell receptor beta chains were all read from a single sample in a study of early T cells in non-severe SARS-CoV-2 infection (dated by TCRdb to 2020 to 2022). The library was generated by 5' RACE. The sequencing machine was a NextSeq 500. The raw public data were reprocessed by TCRdb itself: fastp quality trimming at Q25, MiXCR clonotype calling, in-frame beta chains only. Entries that share a CDR3 protein sequence are merged under the most common genes and DNA. For this sample there are about 61,000 distinct CDR3 sequences; more than 10% appear just once. The ten largest make up roughly 1.1% of the sample. Sequenced here: whole blood, sampled at baseline. Every receptor here comes from an adult who was a healthcare worker with PCR-confirmed SARS-CoV-2 infection or an uninfected control (not recorded which). The donor label of this sample is uncertain.

This clonotype was detected a few times. This sequence joins TRBV10-2 and TRBJ2-7, with D maybe TRBD1 (5 bases). The CDR3 spans 11 residues. The germline CDR1 and CDR2 sequences are WSHSY and SAAADI. With 2 bases removed from V and 7 bases from J, the gap between germline ends came to 6 bases. CDR3 sequence reads: CASSERTEQYV. The CDR3 DNA reads as TGCGCCAGCAGTGAGCGGACAGAGCAGTACGTC.

This clonotype came up many times. The DNA of the CDR3 is TGTGCCAGCAGCCCCTGGAGGGGCCGGGCCTCACCAGCTGAGCAGTACGTC. Amino acid sequence: CASSPWRGRASPAEQYV. This chain connects TRBV5-4 to TRBJ2-7; possibly TRBD2 for D (6 bases). The CDR3 runs to 17 residues. Trimming took off 4 bases at V and 7 bases at J, with 27 bases between the two ends. Germline CDR1 is SGHNT and CDR2 is YYREEE (reference sequence).

This chain links TRBV29-1 with TRBJ2-3; 9 nucleotides agree with TRBD1. Looked up from germline, CDR1 is SQVTM and CDR2 is ANQGSEA. The V and J ends lost 0 bases and 2 bases, in that order; junction bases with no gene match: 6. The CDR3 contains 16 residues. This CDR3 reads CSVEETGTGFTDTQYF. The CDR3 DNA sequence: TGCAGCGTTGAAGAGACCGGGACAGGGTTCACAGATACGCAGTATTTT.

V is TRBV5-6 and J is TRBJ1-5; D uncertain. CDR1 is SGHDT, CDR2 YYEEEE, per germline. Trimming cost V 1 base and J 4 bases, with 6 bases left between them. The CDR3 covers 13 residues. CDR3 sequence reads: CASSLMENQPQHF. Written as DNA, the CDR3 is TGTGCCAGCAGCTTGATGGAGAATCAGCCCCAGCATTTT.

This clonotype came up a few times. This chain connects TRBV5-5 to TRBJ1-2, with D hard to call. V was pared by 2 bases and J by 7 bases, with 12 bases between. The germline V gene encodes CDR1 SGHKS and CDR2 YYEKEE (reference sequence). The CDR3 consists of 13 residues. The CDR3 sequence is CASSLVARAGYTF. The CDR3, as DNA: TGTGCCAGCAGCTTAGTGGCAAGGGCTGGCTACACCTTC.

The chain has TRBV7-3 and TRBJ1-2; 7 bases align to TRBD1. J gave up 4 bases and V 2 bases, and 7 bases lay outside the gene matches. The CDR3 contains 15 residues. CDR1 is SGHTA, CDR2 FQGTGA, per germline. The CDR3 reads CASSLRKGATYGYTF. The CDR3, as DNA: TGTGCCAGCAGCTTACGAAAGGGGGCTACCTATGGCTACACCTTC.

This chain joins TRBV4-2 and TRBJ1-4; 7 bases fit TRBD1. The CDR3 runs 17 residues. The germline V gene encodes CDR1 LGHNA and CDR2 YNFKEQ. V trimming: 0 bases; J trimming: 4 bases; junction bases outside the gene matches: 8. The CDR3 region is CASSQDPLRGDNEKLFF. The CDR3 DNA follows: TGTGCCAGCAGCCAAGACCCACTCAGGGGGGATAATGAAAAACTGTTTTTT.

This clonotype was observed a handful of times. The chain has TRBV10-3 and TRBJ1-2; 7 bases line up with TRBD1. This CDR3 has 15 amino acids. Losses at the gene ends were 4 bases for V and 0 bases for J; bases not matched to a gene: 5. Germline CDR1 is ENHRY and CDR2 is SYGVKD. CDR3 amino acids: CAISGGQDANYGYTF. Written as DNA, the CDR3 is TGTGCCATCAGTGGTGGACAGGACGCTAACTATGGCTACACCTTC.

This clonotype was observed a handful of times. The chain combines TRBV12-3 or TRBV12-4 with TRBJ2-7; D is undetermined. V was cut by 9 bases and J by 2 bases, with 14 bases left in between. The CDR3 contains 13 residues. CDR3 bases: TGTGCCAGAGACTCTACGGTCGCCTACGAGCAGTACGTC. Encoded protein: CARDSTVAYEQYV.

V and J are TRBV19 and TRBJ2-3; 7 nucleotides align to TRBD2. The CDR3 has 15 amino acids. V lost 4 bases to trimming and J lost 2 bases; unmatched junction nucleotides: 6. Germline lookup yields CDR1 LNHDA and CDR2 SQIVND (reference sequence). The CDR3 spells CASSKRGRDTDTQYF. The CDR3, as DNA: TGTGCCAGTAGTAAGCGGGGCCGCGACACAGATACGCAGTATTTT.

The sample holds many counts of this clonotype. The rearrangement links TRBV28 to TRBJ1-2; D is unresolved. The CDR3 has 14 residues. V lost 2 bases and J lost 0, with 7 bases in between. CDR1 MDHEN and CDR2 SYDVKM come from the germline V gene. CDR3 loop: CASSLAKPNYGYTF. The CDR3 DNA reads TGTGCCAGCAGTTTAGCTAAGCCTAACTATGGCTACACCTTC.

The chain has TRBV9 and TRBJ2-3, with 8 bases identical to TRBD1. The CDR3 consists of 15 residues. Germline trimming cut 3 bases from V and 4 bases from J; bases unmatched to any gene: 7. Germline V CDR1 and CDR2: SGDLS, YYNGEE. The CDR3 nucleotides are TGTGCCAGCAGCGGAACGGACAGGGACGCAGATACGCAGTATTTT. This codes for CASSGTDRDADTQYF.

There are a few counts of this clonotype. The chain recombines TRBV5-5 with TRBJ2-1; a possible D gene is TRBD1 (6 bases). Germline CDR1 and CDR2: SGHKS and YYEKEE (reference sequence). There are 16 residues in the CDR3. V lost 4 bases, J lost 0 bases, and 14 bases lay in between. The CDR3 loop is CASSPGQPSSYNEQFF. Written as DNA, the CDR3 is TGTGCCAGCAGCCCCGGACAGCCTAGCTCCTACAATGAGCAGTTCTTC. The whole variable domain, filled in from reference TRBV5-5 and TRBJ2-1, reads DAGVTQSPTHLIKTRGQQVTLRCSPISGHKSVSWYQQVLGQGPQFIFQYYEKEERGRGNFPDRFSARQFPNYSSELNVNALLLGDSALYLCASSPGQPSSYNEQFFGPGTRLTVL.